These 32 T cell receptor beta chains were all obtained from the same sample, sequenced in a study of early T cells in non-severe SARS-CoV-2 infection. One entry per CDR3 protein results from TCRdb running MiXCR on the 5' RACE reads. The table lists tens of thousands of distinct CDR3 sequences, around 10% of them singletons. Sequencing was done on a sample of whole blood. These receptors all come from an adult who was a healthcare worker with PCR-confirmed SARS-CoV-2 infection or an uninfected control (not recorded which).

The V gene is TRBV2, the J gene TRBJ1-6, with D possibly matching TRBD1 (5 bases). V was cut by 6 bases and J by 5 bases, with 8 bases left in between. Germline CDR1 reads SNHLY; CDR2 reads FYNNEI. This CDR3 has 13 amino acids. The CDR3 DNA is TGTGCCAGCAGCCGACAGCATAATTCACCCCTCCACTTT. Translation: CASSRQHNSPLHF.

The rearrangement uses TRBV3-1 and TRBJ2-1; TRBD2 aligns across 9 bases. The CDR3 has 18 amino acids. V lost 1 base and J lost 1; bases outside the gene matches: 8. The germline V gene encodes CDR1 LGHDT and CDR2 YNNKEL (reference sequence). The CDR3 loop reads CASSQGLRTSGSYNEQFF. DNA for the CDR3: TGTGCCAGCAGCCAAGGACTCCGAACTAGCGGGTCCTACAATGAGCAGTTCTTC.

This clonotype was detected a few times. The chain employs TRBV11-2 and TRBJ2-3; weak D call: TRBD2 (7 bases). The V gene lost 5 bases and the J gene lost 1 base, with 31 bases spanning the gap. Germline V gene sequence: CDR1 SGHAT, CDR2 FQNNGV. The CDR3 runs to 21 residues. CDR3 residues: CASSPTLGGEWGTKRTDTQYF. The CDR3 DNA reads TGTGCCAGCAGCCCCACACTAGGGGGGGAGTGGGGGACGAAACGCACAGATACGCAGTATTTT. Together with reference TRBV11-2 and TRBJ2-3, the CDR3 gives the full variable domain: EAGVAQSPRYKIIEKRQSVAFWCNPISGHATLYWYQQILGQGPKLLIQFQNNGVVDDSQLPKDRFSAERLKGVDSTLKIQPAKLEDSAVYLCASSPTLGGEWGTKRTDTQYFGPGTRLTVL.

The V call is TRBV15, the J call TRBJ1-1; D unresolved. The CDR3 sequence is 14 residues long. Germline CDR1 is LNHNV and CDR2 is YYDKDF (reference sequence). Trimming shortened V by 3 bases and J by 0 bases, and 8 bases separated the two germline ends. CDR3 in amino acids: CATSRDLMNTEAFF. CDR3 coding DNA: TGTGCCACCAGCAGGGACCTAATGAACACTGAAGCTTTCTTT.

The chain joins TRBV28 to TRBJ1-2; D gene uncertain. The germline V and J ends were trimmed by 3 bases and 2 bases, with 1 base remaining between them. The CDR3 extends over 11 amino acids. Germline values: CDR1 MDHEN, CDR2 SYDVKM. The CDR3, as DNA: TGTGCCAGCAGTTTCAACTATGGCTACACCTTC. Protein product: CASSFNYGYTF.

Only a few counts were recorded for this clonotype. The V gene is TRBV9, the J gene TRBJ1-4; no definite D call. V was trimmed by 3 bases and J by 5 bases, leaving 8 bases between them. The CDR3 is 13 residues long. CDR1 is SGDLS and CDR2 is YYNGEE in the germline V gene. The CDR3 sequence is CASSETLNEKLFF. DNA of the CDR3: TGTGCCAGCAGCGAGACTTTAAATGAAAAACTGTTTTTT.

This clonotype was detected a few times. The chain links TRBV7-9 to TRBJ2-3, with 9 bases lining up with TRBD2. The J segment lost 2 bases and the V segment lost 3 bases, leaving 6 bases of the junction unmatched. The CDR3 runs to 16 residues. From germline, CDR1 is SEHNR and CDR2 FQNEAQ (reference sequence). DNA of the CDR3: TGTGCCAGCAGCTTCTTAGCGGGAGCAAACACAGATACGCAGTATTTT. This codes for CASSFLAGANTDTQYF.

The chain recombines TRBV20-1 with TRBJ2-1, with 8 bases identical to TRBD2. Germline CDR1 DFQATT, CDR2 SNEGSKA (reference sequence). V lost 4 bases to trimming and J lost 4 bases; unmatched junction nucleotides: 12. The CDR3 spans 16 residues. The CDR3: CSAKRMPGLVYNEQFF. CDR3 bases: TGCAGTGCTAAACGTATGCCGGGACTAGTGTACAATGAGCAGTTCTTC.

The chain recombines TRBV28 with TRBJ1-1; D ambiguous. This CDR3 comprises 13 residues. V lost 8 bases to trimming and J lost 6 bases, with 16 bases between them. Germline V lookup: CDR1 MDHEN, CDR2 SYDVKM. The CDR3 sequence: CASLGVPRAEAFF. CDR3 in DNA: TGTGCCAGCCTAGGTGTCCCTCGGGCTGAAGCTTTCTTT.

Many counts were recorded for this clonotype. The rearrangement joins TRBV14 to TRBJ2-7; TRBD1 or TRBD2 may be the D gene (5 bases each). V was pared by 0 bases and J by 2 bases, with 11 bases between. The CDR3 consists of 15 residues. Germline V gene data show CDR1 as SGHDN and CDR2 as FVKESK. The CDR3 bases are TGTGCCAGCAGCCAAGAGGTCGGGACCCCCTACGAGCAGTACTTC. Its protein product is CASSQEVGTPYEQYF.

V usage is TRBV29-1 and J usage is TRBJ2-1; D tentatively reads TRBD1 or TRBD2 (5 bases each). The CDR3 runs to 14 residues. V was trimmed by 6 bases and J by 3 bases, leaving 15 bases between them. The germline gives CDR1 SQVTM, CDR2 ANQGSEA. In DNA, the CDR3 is TGCAGCGTCCGGGAAGACAGTTACTACAATGAGCAGTTCTTC. Translating gives CSVREDSYYNEQFF.

This clonotype was observed a few times. CDR3 DNA sequence: TGTGCCAGCAGCGTAGGAACAGGGAGATTTGACCCCCTCCACTTT. It yields the protein CASSVGTGRFDPLHF. The gene calls are TRBV9 and TRBJ1-6, with D possibly being TRBD1 (6 bases). V lost 0 bases, J lost 13 bases, and 17 bases lay in between. The CDR3 length is 15 residues. Germline V lookup: CDR1 SGDLS, CDR2 YYNGEE.

This chain's CDR3 is CASSRPQGGPQQYF. The CDR3 DNA sequence: TGTGCCAGCAGCCGACCGCAGGGGGGCCCCCAGCAGTACTTC. The chain recombines TRBV7-9 with TRBJ2-7; tentatively, D is TRBD1 (7 bases). V shed 5 bases and J shed 8 bases, with 19 bases lying between them. Germline lookup yields CDR1 SEHNR and CDR2 FQNEAQ (reference sequence). The CDR3 loop spans 14 amino acids.

This clonotype was observed many times. The V call is TRBV28, the J call TRBJ2-7; 8 bases map to TRBD1. CDR1 MDHEN and CDR2 SYDVKM come from the germline V gene. The CDR3 covers 15 residues. After removal of 2 bases from V and 4 bases from J, the junction contained 7 bases not matched to a gene. This chain's CDR3 is CASSLRSGGRYEQYF. CDR3 nucleotides: TGTGCCAGCAGTTTAAGGTCAGGGGGCCGGTACGAGCAGTACTTC.

This clonotype was seen only a few times. The chain's CDR3 is CASSQKTGAYEQYF. The CDR3 DNA follows: TGCGCCAGCAGCCAAAAGACAGGGGCCTACGAGCAGTACTTC. The J gene is TRBJ2-7, the V gene TRBV4-3, with 8 bases matching TRBD1. The germline V gene encodes CDR1 LGHNA and CDR2 YSLEER. This CDR3 contains 14 residues. V dropped 2 bases and J dropped 2; count of bases not matched to a gene: 2.

A few counts support this clonotype. V and J are TRBV6-2 or TRBV6-3 and TRBJ2-1; 10 bases line up with TRBD2. The length of the CDR3 is 15 residues. Germline V gene data show CDR1 as MNHEY and CDR2 as SVGEGT. The V gene end was trimmed by 6 bases and the J gene end by 3 bases; junction bases not matched to a gene: 5. CDR3 sequence reads: CASSLLAGSYNEQFF. In DNA, the CDR3 is TGTGCCAGCAGCCTACTAGCGGGAAGCTACAATGAGCAGTTCTTC.

This clonotype was seen only a few times. This chain connects TRBV12-5 to TRBJ2-3, with 8 bases that match TRBD1. Germline CDR1 is LGHNT and CDR2 is FRNRAP. V was clipped by 5 bases and J by 2 bases; unmatched bases: 18. This CDR3 is 19 amino acids long. This CDR3 reads CASGPRQGLGDKTTDTQYF. The CDR3 DNA reads as TGTGCTAGTGGTCCCCGACAGGGGCTGGGGGACAAAACCACAGATACGCAGTATTTT.

This clonotype was seen at least ten times. The V call is TRBV6-4, the J call TRBJ1-6; D remains ambiguous. Per germline, CDR1 MRHNA and CDR2 SNTAGT. Trimming pared 8 bases from V and 7 bases from J, leaving 15 bases between. The CDR3 covers 14 residues. The CDR3 nucleotides are TGTGCCAGCTCACCGGACGGAGACAATTCACCCCTCCACTTT. This encodes CASSPDGDNSPLHF.

The table lists this clonotype with many counts. V and J are TRBV11-1 and TRBJ2-7; no definite D call. Looked up from germline, CDR1 is SGHAT and CDR2 is FQDESV (reference sequence). V was cut by 0 bases and J by 7 bases, with 10 bases left in between. The CDR3 contains 13 residues. CDR3 protein: CASSLASPTEQYF. Here the CDR3 DNA reads TGTGCCAGCAGCTTAGCGAGCCCTACGGAGCAGTACTTC.

This clonotype was observed a handful of times. The V gene is TRBV5-1, the J gene TRBJ2-7, with D possibly matching TRBD2 (7 bases). CDR1 is SGHRS and CDR2 is YFSETQ in the germline V gene. CDR3 size: 16 residues. Between the trimmed V and J ends, which lost 3 bases and 5 bases, there was a span of 21 bases. The CDR3 DNA is TGCGCCAGCAGCTCGCATAAATTCGGGGGGCTCGACGAGCAGTACTTC. Translated: CASSSHKFGGLDEQYF.

Regarding this clonotype: This CDR3 fails to terminate in the conserved phenylalanine or tryptophan, so it likely reflects a read error. The V and J genes are TRBV28 and TRBJ1-2; D is undetermined. The CDR3 sequence is 15 residues long. Germline V gene data show CDR1 as MDHEN and CDR2 as SYDVKM. V lost 3 bases and J 5 bases, leaving 16 bases between the germline ends. The CDR3 sequence: CASSLEPGSGYGYTS. CDR3 nucleotide sequence: TGTGCCAGCAGTTTGGAACCTGGATCGGGGTATGGCTACACCTCC.

This clonotype was counted many times. J is TRBJ1-1 and V is TRBV29-1; D gene unclear. This CDR3 region has 16 residues. Germline CDR1 SQVTM, CDR2 ANQGSEA. Trimming removed 4 bases at V and 1 base at J, with 19 bases between. Written as DNA, the CDR3 is TGCAGCGTTGTGCCCACAGTCTCCCAGGCGAACACTGAAGCTTTCTTT. As protein: CSVVPTVSQANTEAFF.

There are many counts of this clonotype. The V gene is TRBV28, the J gene TRBJ1-5, with 10 bases aligning to TRBD1. The CDR3 is 17 amino acids. The ends lost 6 bases at V and 3 bases at J; junction bases unmatched: 11. CDR1 and CDR2 from the germline V gene are MDHEN and SYDVKM. CDR3 residues: CASRETGGRVVNQPQHF. Here the CDR3 DNA reads TGTGCCAGCAGAGAGACAGGGGGCCGAGTAGTCAATCAGCCCCAGCATTTT.

This clonotype was detected only a few times. The rearrangement links TRBV24-1 to TRBJ2-1; the D gene is possibly TRBD1 (5 bases). CDR3 length: 13 residues. From germline, CDR1 is KGHDR and CDR2 SFDVKD. The V and J ends lost 4 bases and 5 bases respectively, with 8 bases between them. The CDR3 bases are TGTGCCACCAGTGACTCAGGGAACAATGAGCAGTTCTTC. Amino acids: CATSDSGNNEQFF.

This clonotype was counted at least ten times. The chain is built from TRBV29-1 and TRBJ2-5; no clear D. CDR1 is SQVTM, CDR2 ANQGSEA, per germline. V lost 7 bases and J lost 3, with 12 bases in between. The CDR3 contains 12 residues. The CDR3 coding sequence is TGCAGCGGTGGAGCATCTGAAGAGACCCAGTACTTC. Translated, it gives CSGGASEETQYF.

This clonotype was counted a few times. The chain recombines TRBV7-9 with TRBJ1-4; 9 nucleotides agree with TRBD1. The germline V gene has CDR1 SEHNR and CDR2 FQNEAQ (reference sequence). The J segment lost 7 bases and the V segment lost 5 bases, leaving 5 bases of the junction unmatched. There are 14 residues in the CDR3. Here the CDR3 reads CASSVQGAGEKLFF. The CDR3, as DNA: TGTGCCAGCAGCGTACAGGGGGCTGGTGAAAAACTGTTTTTT.

This clonotype showed up many times. V and J are TRBV20-1 and TRBJ1-6, with D possibly being TRBD1 (5 bases). Germline V gene sequence: CDR1 DFQATT, CDR2 SNEGSKA (reference sequence). This CDR3 spans 15 amino acids. V was cut by 5 bases and J by 0 bases, with 11 bases left in between. This CDR3 is CSARDSNSYNSPLHF. CDR3 DNA: TGCAGTGCTCGGGACTCCAACTCCTATAATTCACCCCTCCACTTT.

The V call is TRBV28, the J call TRBJ2-3, with 14 positions matching TRBD2. This CDR3 is 16 amino acids long. V gave up 5 bases and J gave up 4 bases; unmatched junction bases: 5. The germline CDR1 and CDR2 sequences are MDHEN and SYDVKM. CDR3: CASSTGLAGESDTQYF. The CDR3 nucleotides are TGTGCCAGCAGTACGGGACTAGCGGGAGAGTCAGATACGCAGTATTTT.

V is TRBV6-1 and J is TRBJ2-7; perhaps TRBD1 as D (5 bases). CDR1 and CDR2 from the germline V gene are MNHNS and SASEGT. The germline V and J ends were trimmed by 6 bases and 2 bases, with 14 bases remaining between them. The CDR3 is 14 amino acids. As DNA, the CDR3 is TGTGCCAGCAGCGCCGACAGTGGCACCTACGAGCAGTACTTC. Translation gives CASSADSGTYEQYF.

This clonotype was found a few times. The gene calls are TRBV5-1 and TRBJ2-3; D may be TRBD2 (6 bases). Looked up from germline, CDR1 is SGHRS and CDR2 is YFSETQ. The ends were cut back, 0 bases at V and 1 base at J, with 12 bases in the middle. The CDR3 is 16 residues long. The CDR3 here is CASSLESLAGTDTQYF. The CDR3 bases are TGCGCCAGCAGCTTGGAATCTTTAGCGGGCACAGATACGCAGTATTTT.

The table lists this clonotype with many counts. V gene TRBV3-1 combines with J gene TRBJ1-5, with D maybe TRBD1 (5 bases). V lost 4 bases, J lost 1 base, and 5 bases lay in between. The germline V gene has CDR1 LGHDT and CDR2 YNNKEL (reference sequence). The CDR3 is 13 amino acids. The DNA of the CDR3 is TGTGCCAGCAGCCGGGGGAGCAATCAGCCCCAGCATTTT. Its translation is CASSRGSNQPQHF.

This clonotype was detected ten times or more. The CDR3 here is CASSPAHIVGQLNEQFF. CDR3 nucleotide sequence: TGTGCCAGCAGCCCCGCCCACATTGTTGGACAGCTCAATGAGCAGTTCTTC. This chain joins TRBV11-2 and TRBJ2-1, with a weak D call TRBD1 (6 bases). CDR1 SGHAT and CDR2 FQNNGV come from the germline V gene. The CDR3 is 17 residues long. Trimming took 5 bases from V and 6 from J, leaving 23 bases between them.